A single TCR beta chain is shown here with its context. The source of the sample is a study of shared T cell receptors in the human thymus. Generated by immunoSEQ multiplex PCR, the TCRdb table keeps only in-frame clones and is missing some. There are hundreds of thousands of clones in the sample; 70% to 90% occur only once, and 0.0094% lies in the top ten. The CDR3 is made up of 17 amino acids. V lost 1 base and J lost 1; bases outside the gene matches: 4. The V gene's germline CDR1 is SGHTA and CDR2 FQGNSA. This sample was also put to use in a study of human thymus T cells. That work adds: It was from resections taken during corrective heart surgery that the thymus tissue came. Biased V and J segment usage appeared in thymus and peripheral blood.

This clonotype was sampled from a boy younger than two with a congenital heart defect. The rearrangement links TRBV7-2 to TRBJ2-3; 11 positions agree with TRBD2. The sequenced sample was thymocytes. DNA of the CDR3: TGTGCCAGCAGCTTAGTTTTTAGCGGGGGGGGCACAGATACGCAGTATTTT. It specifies CASSLVFSGGGTDTQYF.